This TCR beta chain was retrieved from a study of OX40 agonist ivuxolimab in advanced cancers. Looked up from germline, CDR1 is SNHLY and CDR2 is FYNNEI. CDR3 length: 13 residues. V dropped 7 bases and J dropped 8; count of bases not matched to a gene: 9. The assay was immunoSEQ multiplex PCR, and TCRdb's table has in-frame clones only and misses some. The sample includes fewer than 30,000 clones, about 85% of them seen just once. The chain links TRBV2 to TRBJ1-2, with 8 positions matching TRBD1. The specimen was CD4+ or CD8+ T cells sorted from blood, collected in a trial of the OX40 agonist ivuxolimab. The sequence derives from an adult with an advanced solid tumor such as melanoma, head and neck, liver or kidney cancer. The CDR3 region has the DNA TGTGCCAGCAAGGTCAGGGGGCGCGGGGGCTACACCTTC. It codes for CASKVRGRGGYTF.